The text below deals with one T cell receptor beta chain. What it recognizes is unknown. MiXCR, run by TCRdb on the reads, gives a single entry per CDR3 protein. The sample has around 490,000 distinct CDR3 sequences, around a quarter seen once. Germline values: CDR1 MNHEY, CDR2 SVGEGT. The junction had 7 bases not matched to a gene; V was cut back by 11 bases and J by 2 bases. This CDR3 has 14 residues. This record comes from a study of T cell repertoires in cytomegalovirus infection. Study context: CMV infection and matching HLA type were both indicated by public TCR beta signatures.

The study, taken as a whole, reports: HLA-C-restricted TCR beta clonotypes specific for CMV led the ex vivo response. Carriers of CMV plus the relevant HLA were identified by cumulative public TCR beta family frequency.

The genes are TRBV6-2 or TRBV6-3 and TRBJ1-5, with TRBD1 matching 9 bases. The sequencing sample was made of PBMCs. The source of this sequence is a human donor in good health (CMV status not recorded). Some clones in this sample may be carry-over from other donors' samples. CDR3 amino acids: CAAQQGAGNQPQHF. The CDR3 DNA follows: TGTGCCGCACAACAGGGGGCTGGCAATCAGCCCCAGCATTTT.